The 26 T cell receptor beta chains reported below all come from one sample, sequenced in a study of CD8 T cells in ankylosing spondylitis. TCRdb re-called the 5' RACE reads through MiXCR, storing one row per CDR3 protein. The sample includes about 220,000 distinct CDR3 sequences, 25% to 30% of them seen just once. The material sequenced was blood, either unsorted or a sorted T cell fraction (not recorded which). The receptors were sampled from a male donor with ankylosing spondylitis or in good health (not recorded which).

The chain joins TRBV20-1 to TRBJ2-7, with D maybe TRBD1 (5 bases). CDR1 and CDR2 from the germline V gene are DFQATT and SNEGSKA (reference sequence). The CDR3 has 13 residues. V was pared by 5 bases and J by 2 bases, with 13 bases between. This CDR3 is CSAEDSSAYEQYF. CDR3 nucleotide sequence: TGCAGTGCTGAAGACAGTTCAGCCTACGAGCAGTACTTC.

This clonotype has ten or more counts. The chain uses TRBV4-3 and TRBJ2-1; 7 bases fit TRBD2. Trimming at V came to 5 bases and at J to 5 bases, leaving 12 bases not matched to a gene. The CDR3 covers 16 residues. The germline gives CDR1 LGHNA, CDR2 YSLEER. The DNA for the CDR3 is TGCGCCAGCAGCATGAGGATGCAGCGGGGTAACAATGAGCAGTTCTTC. This gives the protein CASSMRMQRGNNEQFF.

This clonotype appeared many times. The rearrangement joins TRBV4-1 to TRBJ2-3, with D possibly matching TRBD1 (5 bases). V lost 1 base to trimming and J lost 1 base, with 9 bases between them. CDR3 length: 15 amino acids. Germline V gene lookup returns CDR1 MGHRA and CDR2 YSYEKL. CDR3 nucleotides: TGCGCCAGCAGCCAAGGGGGCTGGGGCACAGATACGCAGTATTTT. It translates to CASSQGGWGTDTQYF.

The rearrangement joins TRBV20-1 to TRBJ2-1; D may be TRBD1 (5 bases). V gave up 0 bases and J gave up 6 bases, with 18 bases separating them. The CDR3 extends over 16 amino acids. Germline V CDR1 and CDR2: DFQATT, SNEGSKA (reference sequence). The CDR3 DNA sequence: TGCAGTGCTAGAGATTCGGTCAGGGTTGTCCTCAATGAGCAGTTCTTC. Its translation: CSARDSVRVVLNEQFF.

There are many counts of this clonotype. The chain couples TRBV20-1 to TRBJ1-6; no firm D call. Germline-derived CDR1 and CDR2 are DFQATT and SNEGSKA (reference sequence). V was cut by 6 bases and J by 7 bases, with 16 bases left in between. CDR3 length equals 14 residues. CDR3 nucleotide sequence: TGCAGTGCGGTCGACACCAGTGGCAATTCACCCCTCCACTTT. Its translation is CSAVDTSGNSPLHF.

This clonotype has a single count. At one of its ends the junction is not consistent with the germline gene, which may arise from a read error. In DNA form, the CDR3 reads TGTGCCATCAGTTTAGGCACGGGTCGGGAGGCCACCGGGAACAATGAGCAGTTCTTC. It codes for CAISLGTGREATGNNEQFF. This rearrangement joins TRBV12-3 or TRBV12-4 to TRBJ2-1, with 7 bases lining up with TRBD2. The CDR3 totals 19 residues.

The chain links TRBV7-2 to TRBJ2-7; 11 bases are a match to TRBD2. V dropped 2 bases and J dropped 0; count of bases not matched to a gene: 6. Germline V gene data show CDR1 as SGHTA and CDR2 as FQGNSA. The CDR3 consists of 17 residues. CDR3: CASSLRASGRPSYEQYF. The CDR3, as DNA: TGTGCCAGCAGCTTACGGGCTAGCGGGAGGCCCTCCTACGAGCAGTACTTC. The full variable domain, in which reference TRBV7-2 and TRBJ2-7 provide the parts outside the CDR3, is GAGVSQSPSNKVTEKGKDVELRCDPISGHTALYWYRQSLGQGLEFLIYFQGNSAPDKSGLPSDRFSAERTGGSVSTLTIQRTQQEDSAVYLCASSLRASGRPSYEQYFGPGTRLTVT.

The chain employs TRBV20-1 and TRBJ2-3; D uncertain. The length of the CDR3 is 13 residues. Germline V lookup: CDR1 DFQATT, CDR2 SNEGSKA (reference sequence). Trimming pared 2 bases from V and 2 bases from J, leaving 8 bases between. The chain's CDR3 is CSARNYDTDTQYF. The CDR3 nucleotides are TGCAGTGCTAGAAACTATGACACAGATACGCAGTATTTT.

This clonotype appeared many times. V and J are TRBV7-2 and TRBJ2-3; D ambiguous. Per the germline V gene, CDR1 is SGHTA and CDR2 is FQGNSA. V shed 5 bases and J shed 0 bases, with 9 bases lying between them. The length of the CDR3 is 14 residues. The CDR3 is CASSVQTSTDTQYF. The CDR3, as DNA: TGTGCCAGCAGCGTCCAGACTAGCACAGATACGCAGTATTTT.

The V call is TRBV5-1, the J call TRBJ2-1, with D maybe TRBD1 (5 bases). The germline V gene encodes CDR1 SGHRS and CDR2 YFSETQ. The CDR3 spans 13 residues. V lost 4 bases and J 6 bases, leaving 11 bases between the germline ends. The DNA for the CDR3 is TGCGCCAGCAGCGCCGGACAACTCAATGAGCAGTTCTTC. Protein sequence: CASSAGQLNEQFF.

This clonotype was counted at least ten times. V usage is TRBV18 and J usage is TRBJ1-2; 7 bases agree with TRBD1. The trim removed 3 bases at V and 5 bases at J, leaving 12 bases unmatched. Germline CDR1 KGHSH, CDR2 LQKENI. CDR3 length: 16 amino acids. The CDR3 loop is CASSPQTGYGLYGYTF. DNA for the CDR3: TGTGCCAGCTCACCCCAGACAGGGTATGGACTATATGGCTACACCTTC.

The genes are TRBV12-3 or TRBV12-4 and TRBJ2-3; 9 bases match TRBD2. With 5 bases clipped from V and 3 bases from J, the junction kept 9 bases outside the gene matches. The CDR3 is 16 residues long. In DNA, the CDR3 is TGTGCCAGCAGTATGATAGCGGGAGTCGGGACAGATACGCAGTATTTT. Translated, it gives CASSMIAGVGTDTQYF.

This clonotype has more than one count but fewer than ten. This chain uses TRBV2 with TRBJ1-5, with 8 bases identical to TRBD1. This CDR3 is built from 14 residues. Per germline, CDR1 SNHLY and CDR2 FYNNEI. V was clipped by 7 bases and J by 2 bases; unmatched bases: 4. CDR3: CASTTGQGNQPQHF. The CDR3 DNA follows: TGTGCCAGCACCACGGGACAGGGCAATCAGCCCCAGCATTTT.

Many counts were recorded for this clonotype. Here the CDR3 reads CSVEARGDTGELFF. In DNA, the CDR3 is TGCAGCGTTGAAGCGCGTGGCGACACCGGGGAGCTGTTTTTT. The chain links TRBV29-1 to TRBJ2-2; D not certain. The ends were cut back, 1 base at V and 3 bases at J, with 9 bases in the middle. This CDR3 comprises 14 residues. Germline loops: CDR1 SQVTM, CDR2 ANQGSEA.

This clonotype was observed many times. CDR3 bases: TGTGCCAGCAGTTATACGGGGCTCACAGATACGCAGTATTTT. As protein: CASSYTGLTDTQYF. The chain joins TRBV2 to TRBJ2-3; D possibly uses TRBD1 or TRBD2 (5 bases each). CDR3 size: 14 residues. V was trimmed by 5 bases and J by 2 bases, leaving 11 bases between them. Germline V CDR1 and CDR2: SNHLY, FYNNEI.

This clonotype was seen a handful of times. The V call is TRBV20-1, the J call TRBJ2-3; possible D gene TRBD1, 5 bases. V was trimmed by 3 bases and J by 5 bases, leaving 18 bases between them. Germline V gives CDR1 DFQATT, CDR2 SNEGSKA (reference sequence). The CDR3 is 15 amino acids. CDR3: CSASLANQGRDTQYF. The CDR3 nucleotides read TGCAGTGCTAGTTTGGCTAATCAGGGAAGAGATACGCAGTATTTT.

This clonotype was observed a few times. V is TRBV4-1 and J is TRBJ1-5, with unresolved D. This CDR3 is built from 13 residues. Per germline, CDR1 MGHRA and CDR2 YSYEKL. Between the trimmed V and J ends, which lost 0 bases and 7 bases, there was a span of 7 bases. This CDR3 is CASSQDLYQPQHF. CDR3 sequence (DNA): TGCGCCAGCAGCCAAGATCTTTACCAGCCCCAGCATTTT.

This clonotype was detected a few times. This chain uses TRBV10-3 with TRBJ2-5; 12 nucleotides align to TRBD2. CDR1 and CDR2 (germline): ENHRY, SYGVKD. V shed 10 bases and J 5 bases; nucleotides not matched to a gene: 5. This CDR3 is 13 amino acids long. The CDR3 coding sequence is TGTGCCAGCCTTACTAGCGGGAGGGAGACCCAGTACTTC. Translated, it gives CASLTSGRETQYF.

The chain carries TRBV6-1 and TRBJ2-7; 12 nucleotides align to TRBD2. V dropped 6 bases and J dropped 3; count of bases not matched to a gene: 12. This CDR3 contains 17 residues. The germline V gene encodes CDR1 MNHNS and CDR2 SASEGT. The CDR3 sequence is CASRKGLAGGLGYEQYF. The CDR3 DNA is TGTGCCAGCAGAAAGGGCCTAGCGGGAGGGCTTGGCTACGAGCAGTACTTC.

The chain uses TRBV12-3 or TRBV12-4 and TRBJ2-7; tentatively, D is TRBD1 (6 bases). This CDR3 has 14 residues. V lost 6 bases and J lost 1, with 13 bases in between. CDR3 in amino acids: CASSPRGGSYEQYF. DNA of the CDR3: TGTGCCAGCAGCCCCAGGGGTGGGTCCTACGAGCAGTACTTC.

V usage is TRBV15 and J usage is TRBJ2-1; D not certain. Trimming pared 4 bases from V and 8 bases from J, leaving 12 bases between. From germline, CDR1 is LNHNV and CDR2 YYDKDF (reference sequence). This CDR3 spans 13 amino acids. For the CDR3, the DNA is TGTGCCACCAGCAAGCCCGGGTGGGATGAGCAGTTCTTC. This translates into CATSKPGWDEQFF.

V usage is TRBV9 and J usage is TRBJ2-7; a possible D gene is TRBD1 (6 bases). The CDR3 consists of 14 residues. V lost 3 bases and J lost 2, with 12 bases in between. The V gene's germline CDR1 is SGDLS and CDR2 YYNGEE. For the CDR3, the DNA is TGTGCCAGCAGCGGAGGACAGTCCCCCTACGAGCAGTACTTC. This gives the protein CASSGGQSPYEQYF.

V and J are TRBV20-1 and TRBJ2-1, with TRBD2 matching 7 bases. After removal of 3 bases from V and 10 bases from J, the junction contained 18 bases not matched to a gene. CDR3 size: 16 residues. CDR1 and CDR2 from the germline V gene are DFQATT and SNEGSKA (reference sequence). CDR3 nucleotide sequence: TGCAGTGCTAGGGGGAGGGGCCTAGCGATGATGGGGGAGCAGTTCTTC. This codes for CSARGRGLAMMGEQFF.

The V gene is TRBV15, the J gene TRBJ2-3, with unresolved D. Germline lookup yields CDR1 LNHNV and CDR2 YYDKDF (reference sequence). CDR3 length: 15 residues. Trimming stripped 1 base from V and 4 bases from J, with 12 bases between. CDR3 sequence reads: CATSRASSRSDTQYF. As DNA, the CDR3 is TGTGCCACCAGCAGAGCCTCCAGTCGATCAGATACGCAGTATTTT.

The rearrangement links TRBV20-1 to TRBJ2-7; possibly TRBD2 for D (5 bases). Trimming pared 3 bases from V and 1 base from J, leaving 22 bases between. Germline CDR1 reads DFQATT; CDR2 reads SNEGSKA (reference sequence). The CDR3 has 17 residues. Written as DNA, the CDR3 is TGCAGTGCTAGTTCCCAAGGTCGTCCAAGAGGGTCCTACGAGCAGTACTTC. This translates into CSASSQGRPRGSYEQYF.

This clonotype was seen more than once but under ten times. This chain joins TRBV29-1 and TRBJ2-3; no firm D call. CDR1 and CDR2 from the germline V gene are SQVTM and ANQGSEA. This CDR3 is 15 amino acids long. The V gene lost 6 bases and the J gene lost 2 bases, with 18 bases spanning the gap. CDR3 bases: TGCAGCGTAGCGACCGGCAGGAGATACACAGATACGCAGTATTTT. This translates into CSVATGRRYTDTQYF.